This T cell receptor (beta chain) originates from a study of blood T cell repertoires in COVID-19. Study background: T cells, B-cell-depleted T cells, or PBMCs supplied cDNA or gDNA.

Here immunoSEQ multiplex PCR was the method, and the copy in TCRdb shows in-frame clones only, minus some. The sample includes 150,000 to 200,000 clones, 65% to 85% of them seen just once. Germline V gene data show CDR1 as LGHNA and CDR2 as YNFKEQ. The CDR3 extends over 16 amino acids. Trimming left V 1 base short and J 4 bases short, with 16 bases between. The sample taken for sequencing was peripheral blood. V gene TRBV4-2 combines with J gene TRBJ1-2; D unclear. The sequence came from a woman under 40 with acute or convalescent COVID-19. CDR3 DNA: TGTGCCAGCAGCCAAGTGCGGTTAGGTACGGGCTATGGCTACACCTTC. Protein: CASSQVRLGTGYGYTF.